The 10 T cell receptor beta chains given below trace back to one sample, sequenced in a study of blood T cell repertoires in COVID-19. TCRdb's table, derived via immunoSEQ multiplex PCR, lists solely in-frame clones and lacks some. The profile shows roughly 150,000 clones, around four fifths of them singletons. Sequencing input: peripheral blood. The receptors were sampled from a man aged 70-80 years who had recovered from COVID-19.

This CDR3 reads CASSPSDTNTEAFF. The CDR3 DNA sequence: TGTGCCAGCAGCCCGTCGGACACGAACACTGAAGCTTTCTTT. The rearrangement links TRBV7-8 to TRBJ1-1, with a tentative D call TRBD1 (5 bases). Trimming shortened V by 5 bases and J by 1 base, and 11 bases separated the two germline ends. This CDR3 is built from 14 residues. The germline CDR1 and CDR2 sequences are SGHVS and FQNEAQ.

The J gene is TRBJ2-7, the V gene TRBV19, with D possibly TRBD1 on 6 matching bases. Germline CDR1 LNHDA, CDR2 SQIVND (reference sequence). V was pared by 4 bases and J by 6 bases, with 13 bases between. This CDR3 comprises 13 residues. The CDR3 here is CASSSDRRSEQYF. The DNA of the CDR3 is TGTGCCAGTAGTAGTGACAGGCGGTCCGAGCAGTACTTC.

The chain recombines TRBV20-1 with TRBJ2-5; D possibly corresponds to TRBD1 (5 bases). Trimming removed 3 bases at V and 2 bases at J, with 13 bases between. CDR3 length: 14 amino acids. Per the germline V gene, CDR1 is DFQATT and CDR2 is SNEGSKA (reference sequence). The CDR3 DNA reads as TGCAGTGCTAGTCAGGGAAGGATGCAAGAGACCCAGTACTTC. Its translation: CSASQGRMQETQYF.

V and J are TRBV19 and TRBJ2-2, with a tentative D call TRBD2 (7 bases). This CDR3 contains 15 residues. Trimming cost V 7 bases and J 4 bases, with 16 bases left between them. The V gene's germline CDR1 is LNHDA and CDR2 SQIVND (reference sequence). The chain's CDR3 is CASTLTGRGTGELFF. CDR3 nucleotide sequence: TGTGCCAGTACCCTTACAGGGAGGGGCACCGGGGAGCTGTTTTTT.

This chain uses TRBV2 with TRBJ2-7; 10 nucleotides line up with TRBD1. Germline trimming cut 4 bases from V and 6 bases from J; bases unmatched to any gene: 6. Germline V gene data show CDR1 as SNHLY and CDR2 as FYNNEI. The CDR3 has 14 residues. The chain's CDR3 is CASSVRDRGGEQYF. The CDR3 DNA reads as TGTGCCAGCAGTGTACGGGACAGGGGAGGCGAGCAGTACTTC.

The chain couples TRBV5-1 to TRBJ2-5, with TRBD2 matching 12 bases. There are 17 residues in the CDR3. The J segment lost 5 bases and the V segment lost 4 bases, leaving 12 bases of the junction unmatched. The V gene's germline CDR1 is SGHRS and CDR2 YFSETQ. CDR3 region: CASSVTNPGLAGETQYF. The CDR3 DNA is TGCGCCAGCAGCGTAACGAACCCTGGACTAGCGGGGGAGACCCAGTACTTC.

The chain links TRBV5-5 to TRBJ2-1; a possible D gene is TRBD1 (6 bases). Germline loops: CDR1 SGHKS, CDR2 YYEKEE (reference sequence). V shed 1 base and J shed 9 bases, with 11 bases lying between them. This CDR3 is 13 amino acids long. In DNA form, the CDR3 reads TGTGCCAGCAGCTTGCAGGGGTTCCGTGAGCAGTTCTTC. Its translation: CASSLQGFREQFF. The entire variable domain, with the rest obtained from reference TRBV5-5 and TRBJ2-1, is as follows: DAGVTQSPTHLIKTRGQQVTLRCSPISGHKSVSWYQQVLGQGPQFIFQYYEKEERGRGNFPDRFSARQFPNYSSELNVNALLLGDSALYLCASSLQGFREQFFGPGTRLTVL.

The chain has TRBV6-5 and TRBJ2-7, with TRBD1 matching 7 bases. The CDR3 extends over 14 amino acids. The J segment lost 9 bases and the V segment lost 6 bases, leaving 14 bases of the junction unmatched. Germline assignment: CDR1 MNHEY and CDR2 SVGAGI. The CDR3 DNA follows: TGTGCCAGCAGCCCGGGACAGCCCGGGATAAGGCAGTACTTC. Amino acid sequence: CASSPGQPGIRQYF.

The rearrangement links TRBV18 to TRBJ2-6; 12 bases agree with TRBD2. With V trimmed by 2 bases and J by 0 bases, 2 bases remained unmatched. This CDR3 is 18 amino acids long. In germline, CDR1 is KGHSH, CDR2 LQKENI. CDR3 sequence (DNA): TGTGCCAGCTCACCAGCTAGCGGGAGGGTCTCTGGGGCCAACGTCCTGACTTTC. This gives the protein CASSPASGRVSGANVLTF.

The J gene is TRBJ2-1, the V gene TRBV9; weak D call: TRBD1 (6 bases). The CDR3 is made up of 16 amino acids. CDR1 is SGDLS, CDR2 YYNGEE, per germline. V dropped 0 bases and J dropped 1 base, with 11 bases sitting between them. Here the CDR3 DNA reads TGTGCCAGCAGCGTAGCTTATAGGGGGTCCTACAATGAGCAGTTCTTC. Translated, it gives CASSVAYRGSYNEQFF.